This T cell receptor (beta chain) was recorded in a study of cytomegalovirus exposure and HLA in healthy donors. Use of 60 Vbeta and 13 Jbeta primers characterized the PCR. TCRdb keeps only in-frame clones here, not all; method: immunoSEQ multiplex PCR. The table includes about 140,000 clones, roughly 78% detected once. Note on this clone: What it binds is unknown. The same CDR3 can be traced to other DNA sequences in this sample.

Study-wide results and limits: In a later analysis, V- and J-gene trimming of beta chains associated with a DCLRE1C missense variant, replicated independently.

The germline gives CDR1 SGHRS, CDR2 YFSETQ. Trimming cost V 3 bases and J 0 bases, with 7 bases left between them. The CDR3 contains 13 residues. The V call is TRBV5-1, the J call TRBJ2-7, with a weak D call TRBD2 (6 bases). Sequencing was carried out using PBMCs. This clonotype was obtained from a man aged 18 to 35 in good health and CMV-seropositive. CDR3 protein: CASSWDSSYEQYF. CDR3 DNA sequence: TGCGCCAGCAGCTGGGACTCCTCCTACGAGCAGTACTTC. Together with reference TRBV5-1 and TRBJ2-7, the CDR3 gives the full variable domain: KAGVTQTPRYLIKTRGQQVTLSCSPISGHRSVSWYQQTPGQGLQFLFEYFSETQRNKGNFPGRFSGRQFSNSRSEMNVSTLELGDSALYLCASSWDSSYEQYFGPGTRLTVT.